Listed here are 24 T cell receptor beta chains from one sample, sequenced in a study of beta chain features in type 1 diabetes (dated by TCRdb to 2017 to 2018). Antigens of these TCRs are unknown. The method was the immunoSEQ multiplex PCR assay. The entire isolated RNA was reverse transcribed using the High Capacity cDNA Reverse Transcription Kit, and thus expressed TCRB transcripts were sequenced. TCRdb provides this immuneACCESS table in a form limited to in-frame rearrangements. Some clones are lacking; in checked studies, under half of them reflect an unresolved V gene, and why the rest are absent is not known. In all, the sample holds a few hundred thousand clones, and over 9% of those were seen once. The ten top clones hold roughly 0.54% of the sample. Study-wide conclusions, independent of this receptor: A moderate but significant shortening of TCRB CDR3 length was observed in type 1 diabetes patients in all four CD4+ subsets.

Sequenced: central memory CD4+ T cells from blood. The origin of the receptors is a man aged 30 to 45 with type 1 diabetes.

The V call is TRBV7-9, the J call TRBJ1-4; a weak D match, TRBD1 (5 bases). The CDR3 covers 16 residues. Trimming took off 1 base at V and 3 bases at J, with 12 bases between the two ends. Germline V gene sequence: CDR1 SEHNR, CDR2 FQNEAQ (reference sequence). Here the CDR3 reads CASSLEQATPNEKLFF. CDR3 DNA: TGTGCCAGCAGCTTAGAACAGGCGACCCCTAATGAAAAACTGTTTTTT.

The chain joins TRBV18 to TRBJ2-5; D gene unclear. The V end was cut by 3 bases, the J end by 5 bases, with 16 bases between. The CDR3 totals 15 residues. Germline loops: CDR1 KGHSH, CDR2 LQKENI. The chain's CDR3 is CASSPFQASKETQYF. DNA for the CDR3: TGTGCCAGCTCACCTTTCCAGGCCTCGAAGGAGACCCAGTACTTC.

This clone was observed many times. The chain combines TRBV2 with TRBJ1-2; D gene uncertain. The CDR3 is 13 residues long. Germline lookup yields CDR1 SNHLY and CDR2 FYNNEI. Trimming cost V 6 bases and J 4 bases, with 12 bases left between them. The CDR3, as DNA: TGTGCCAGCAGGATCGACGGTCTCTATGGCTACACCTTC. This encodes CASRIDGLYGYTF.

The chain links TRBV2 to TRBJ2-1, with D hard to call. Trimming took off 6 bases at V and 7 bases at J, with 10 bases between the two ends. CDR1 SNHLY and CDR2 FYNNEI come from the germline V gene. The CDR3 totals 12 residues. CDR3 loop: CASRMMGNEQFF. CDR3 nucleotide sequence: TGTGCCAGCAGAATGATGGGGAATGAGCAGTTCTTC.

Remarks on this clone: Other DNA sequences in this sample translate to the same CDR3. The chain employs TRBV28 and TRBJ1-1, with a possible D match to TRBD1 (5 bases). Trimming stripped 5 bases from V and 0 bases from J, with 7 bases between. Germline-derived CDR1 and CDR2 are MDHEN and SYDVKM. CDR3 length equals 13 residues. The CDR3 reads CASSQGLNTEAFF. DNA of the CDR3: TGTGCCAGCAGTCAGGGACTGAACACTGAAGCTTTCTTT.

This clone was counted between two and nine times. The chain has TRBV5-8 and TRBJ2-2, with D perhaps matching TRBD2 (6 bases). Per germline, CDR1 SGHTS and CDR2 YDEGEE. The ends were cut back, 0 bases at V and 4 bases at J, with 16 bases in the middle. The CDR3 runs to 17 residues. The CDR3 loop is CASSLAGSGGGTGELFF. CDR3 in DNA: TGTGCCAGCAGCTTGGCCGGGAGCGGTGGAGGCACCGGGGAGCTGTTTTTT.

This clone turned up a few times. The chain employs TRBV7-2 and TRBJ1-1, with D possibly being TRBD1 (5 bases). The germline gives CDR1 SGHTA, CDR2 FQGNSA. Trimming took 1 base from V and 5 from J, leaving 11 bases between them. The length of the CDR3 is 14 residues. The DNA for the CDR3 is TGTGCCAGCAGCTTAGGAGGCGGGGGGACTGAAGCTTTCTTT. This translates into CASSLGGGGTEAFF.

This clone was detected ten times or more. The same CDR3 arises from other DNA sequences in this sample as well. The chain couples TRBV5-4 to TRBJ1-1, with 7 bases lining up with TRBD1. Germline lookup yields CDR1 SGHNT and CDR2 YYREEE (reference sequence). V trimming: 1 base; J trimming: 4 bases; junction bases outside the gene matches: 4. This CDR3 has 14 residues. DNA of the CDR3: TGTGCCAGCAGCTTGCGACAGGGTGGCACTGAAGCTTTCTTT. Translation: CASSLRQGGTEAFF.

The CDR3 sequence is CASSQRGIETQYF. CDR3 nucleotides: TGTGCCAGCAGCCAAAGAGGGATCGAGACCCAGTACTTC. V and J are TRBV11-2 and TRBJ2-5; a possible D gene is TRBD2 (5 bases). The V end lost 5 bases, the J end lost 5 bases, and 12 bases lay between the germline ends. Germline lookup yields CDR1 SGHAT and CDR2 FQNNGV. The CDR3 loop spans 13 amino acids.

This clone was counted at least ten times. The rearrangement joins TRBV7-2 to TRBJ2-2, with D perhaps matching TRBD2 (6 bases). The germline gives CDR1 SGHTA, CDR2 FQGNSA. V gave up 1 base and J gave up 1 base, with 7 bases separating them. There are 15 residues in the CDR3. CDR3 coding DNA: TGTGCCAGCAGCTTAGGGCGGGAGAACACCGGGGAGCTGTTTTTT. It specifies CASSLGRENTGELFF.

CDR3 coding DNA: TGTGCCAGCAGCTTAAACGCCTACGAGCAGTACTTC. It codes for CASSLNAYEQYF. This chain uses TRBV7-2 with TRBJ2-7; D unclear. Germline V CDR1 and CDR2: SGHTA, FQGNSA. This CDR3 is 12 amino acids long. V shed 2 bases and J shed 2 bases, with 4 bases lying between them.

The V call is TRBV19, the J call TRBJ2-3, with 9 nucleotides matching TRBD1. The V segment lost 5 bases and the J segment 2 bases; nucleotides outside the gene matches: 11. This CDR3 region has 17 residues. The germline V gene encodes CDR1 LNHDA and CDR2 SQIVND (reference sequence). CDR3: CASSARTGAKSTDTQYF. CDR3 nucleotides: TGTGCCAGTAGTGCCAGGACAGGGGCCAAGTCCACAGATACGCAGTATTTT.

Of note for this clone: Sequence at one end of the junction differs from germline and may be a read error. The CDR3 sequence: CASSFLQGPNTGELFF. The CDR3 nucleotides read TGTGCTAGCAGCTTCTTACAGGGTCCGAACACCGGGGAGCTGTTTTTT. The chain links TRBV7-7 to TRBJ2-2; D perhaps matches TRBD1 (6 bases). In germline, CDR1 is SSHAT, CDR2 FNYEAQ (reference sequence). The CDR3 spans 16 residues. The entire variable domain, with the rest obtained from reference TRBV7-7 and TRBJ2-2, is as follows: GAGVSQSPRYKVTKRGQDVTLRCDPISSHATLYWYQQALGQGPEFLTYFNYEAQPDKSGLPSDRFSAERPEGSISTLTIQRTEQRDSAMYRCASSFLQGPNTGELFFGEGSRLTVL.

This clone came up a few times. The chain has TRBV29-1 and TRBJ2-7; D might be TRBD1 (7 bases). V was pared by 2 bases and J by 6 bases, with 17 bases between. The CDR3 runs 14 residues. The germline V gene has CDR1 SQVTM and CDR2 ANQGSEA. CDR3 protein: CSVERGRGVGEQYF. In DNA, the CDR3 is TGCAGCGTTGAAAGGGGGCGCGGGGTCGGCGAGCAGTACTTC.

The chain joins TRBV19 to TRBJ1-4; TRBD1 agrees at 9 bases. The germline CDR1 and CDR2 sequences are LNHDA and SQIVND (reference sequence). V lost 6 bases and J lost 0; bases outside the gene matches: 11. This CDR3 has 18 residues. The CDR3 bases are TGTGCCAGTAGCCCAAACAGGGGGCCCCAATCAACTAATGAAAAACTGTTTTTT. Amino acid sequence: CASSPNRGPQSTNEKLFF.

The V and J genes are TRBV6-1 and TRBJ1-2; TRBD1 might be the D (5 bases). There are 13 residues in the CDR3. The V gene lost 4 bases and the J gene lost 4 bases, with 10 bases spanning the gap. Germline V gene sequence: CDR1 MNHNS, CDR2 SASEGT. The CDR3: CASSGQLVYGYTF. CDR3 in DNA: TGTGCCAGCAGTGGACAGTTGGTCTATGGCTACACCTTC.

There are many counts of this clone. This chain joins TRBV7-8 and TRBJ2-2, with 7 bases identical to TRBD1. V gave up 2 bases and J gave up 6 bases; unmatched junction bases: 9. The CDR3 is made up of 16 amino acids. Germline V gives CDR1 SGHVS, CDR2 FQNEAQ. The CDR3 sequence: CASSLRDRDLSGELFF. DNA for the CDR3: TGTGCCAGCAGCTTACGCGACAGGGATTTATCCGGGGAGCTGTTTTTT.

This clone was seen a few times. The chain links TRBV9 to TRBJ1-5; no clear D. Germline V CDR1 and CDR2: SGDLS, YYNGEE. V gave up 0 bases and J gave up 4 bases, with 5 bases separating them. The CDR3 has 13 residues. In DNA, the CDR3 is TGTGCCAGCAGCGTAGCTCAAAATCAGCCCCAGCATTTT. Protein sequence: CASSVAQNQPQHF.

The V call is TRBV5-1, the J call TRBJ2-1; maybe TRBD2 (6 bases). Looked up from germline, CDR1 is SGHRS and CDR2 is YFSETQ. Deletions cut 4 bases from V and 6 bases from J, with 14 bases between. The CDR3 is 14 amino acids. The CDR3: CASSHDGSPNEQFF. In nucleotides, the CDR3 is TGCGCCAGCAGCCACGACGGGAGCCCCAATGAGCAGTTCTTC.

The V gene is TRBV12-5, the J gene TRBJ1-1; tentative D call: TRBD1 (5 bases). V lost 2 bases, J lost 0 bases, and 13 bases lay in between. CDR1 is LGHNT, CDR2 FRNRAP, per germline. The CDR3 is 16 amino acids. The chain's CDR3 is CASGLSLGGMNTEAFF. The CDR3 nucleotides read TGTGCTAGTGGTTTGTCTTTGGGGGGGATGAACACTGAAGCTTTCTTT. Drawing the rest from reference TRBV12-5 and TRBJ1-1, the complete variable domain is DARVTQTPRHKVTEMGQEVTMRCQPILGHNTVFWYRQTMMQGLELLAYFRNRAPLDDSGMPKDRFSAEMPDATLATLKIQPSEPRDSAVYFCASGLSLGGMNTEAFFGQGTRLTVV.

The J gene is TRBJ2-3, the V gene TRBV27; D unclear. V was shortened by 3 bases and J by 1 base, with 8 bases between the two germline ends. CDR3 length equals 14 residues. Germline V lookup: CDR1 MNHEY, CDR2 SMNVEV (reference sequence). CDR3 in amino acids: CASSFRLGTDTQYF. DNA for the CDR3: TGTGCCAGCAGTTTCCGGCTGGGCACAGATACGCAGTATTTT.

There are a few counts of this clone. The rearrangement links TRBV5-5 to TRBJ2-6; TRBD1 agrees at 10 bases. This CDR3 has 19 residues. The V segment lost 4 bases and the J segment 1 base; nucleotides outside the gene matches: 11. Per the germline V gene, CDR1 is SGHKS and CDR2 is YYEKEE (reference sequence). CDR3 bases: TGTGCCAGCAGCCTCAAGTCGGGGACAGGGGTATCTGGGGCCAACGTCCTGACTTTC. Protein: CASSLKSGTGVSGANVLTF.

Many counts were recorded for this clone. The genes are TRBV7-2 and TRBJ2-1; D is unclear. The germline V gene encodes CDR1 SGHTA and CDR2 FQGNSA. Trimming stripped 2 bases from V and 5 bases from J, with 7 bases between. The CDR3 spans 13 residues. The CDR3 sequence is CASSLPVHNEQFF. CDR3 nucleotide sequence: TGTGCCAGCAGCTTACCGGTCCACAATGAGCAGTTCTTC.

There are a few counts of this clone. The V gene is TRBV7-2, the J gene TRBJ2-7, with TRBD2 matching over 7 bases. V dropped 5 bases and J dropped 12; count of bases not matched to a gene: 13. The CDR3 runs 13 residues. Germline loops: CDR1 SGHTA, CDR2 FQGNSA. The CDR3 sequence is CASSVGIPSGVYF. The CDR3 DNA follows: TGTGCCAGCAGCGTTGGGATTCCTAGCGGAGTGTACTTC.